Shown below are 20 T cell receptor beta chains from a single sample sequenced in a study of T cell changes during pregnancy in multiple sclerosis. Repertoires were generated with immunoSEQ multiplex PCR, while TCRdb's copy carries only in-frame clones and drops some. The sample yields tens of thousands of clones, about 90% seen once. Here the sequenced sample was CD8+ T cells from peripheral blood mononuclear cells, taken after pregnancy. These receptors were obtained from a female donor with multiple sclerosis, enrolled in a pregnancy study.

The chain has TRBV7-9 and TRBJ2-7; TRBD1 matches 7 bases. This CDR3 contains 16 residues. V lost 4 bases, J lost 0 bases, and 9 bases stayed unmatched. The germline V gene has CDR1 SEHNR and CDR2 FQNEAQ (reference sequence). The CDR3 here is CASSSLGTDRSYEQYF. The CDR3 DNA is TGTGCCAGCAGCTCCCTTGGGACAGATCGCTCCTACGAGCAGTACTTC.

The rearrangement uses TRBV19 and TRBJ1-5; no definite D call. Germline V CDR1 and CDR2: LNHDA, SQIVND (reference sequence). V was trimmed by 4 bases and J by 0 bases, leaving 7 bases between them. The CDR3 spans 14 residues. The CDR3 DNA follows: TGTGCCAGTAGTACGGGTTTTAGCAATCAGCCCCAGCATTTT. Its protein product is CASSTGFSNQPQHF. Full variable domain (missing parts from reference TRBV19 and TRBJ1-5): DGGITQSPKYLFRKEGQNVTLSCEQNLNHDAMYWYRQDPGQGLRLIYYSQIVNDFQKGDIAEGYSVSREKKESFPLTVTSAQKNPTAFYLCASSTGFSNQPQHFGDGTRLSIL.

The chain recombines TRBV6-1 with TRBJ1-1; D possibly corresponds to TRBD1 (5 bases). The germline CDR1 and CDR2 sequences are MNHNS and SASEGT. The CDR3 has 15 residues. V shed 2 bases and J shed 0 bases, with 10 bases lying between them. CDR3 in amino acids: CASSEYAGMNTEAFF. Here the CDR3 DNA reads TGTGCCAGCAGTGAATACGCAGGGATGAACACTGAAGCTTTCTTT.

The chain combines TRBV5-8 with TRBJ1-1; TRBD1 aligns across 9 bases. The CDR3 is 14 amino acids. The V and J ends lost 4 bases and 1 base, in that order; junction bases with no gene match: 2. The germline CDR1 and CDR2 sequences are SGHTS and YDEGEE. CDR3 nucleotides: TGTGCCAGCAGCCAGGACAGGGGGAACACTGAAGCTTTCTTT. It is translated as CASSQDRGNTEAFF.

The rearrangement links TRBV19 to TRBJ2-7; no clear D. The germline V and J ends were trimmed by 3 bases and 2 bases, with 8 bases remaining between them. Germline-derived CDR1 and CDR2 are LNHDA and SQIVND (reference sequence). The CDR3 length is 13 residues. The CDR3 region is CASSMVPAYEQYF. Here the CDR3 DNA reads TGTGCCAGTAGTATGGTCCCGGCCTACGAGCAGTACTTC.

This sequence joins TRBV6-1 and TRBJ2-3, with 11 bases matching TRBD2. V lost 2 bases and J lost 1; bases outside the gene matches: 11. CDR3 length equals 19 residues. Germline V CDR1 and CDR2: MNHNS, SASEGT. CDR3: CASSELVASGGQGTDTQYF. The CDR3 DNA reads as TGTGCCAGCAGTGAACTGGTAGCTAGCGGGGGGCAGGGCACAGATACGCAGTATTTT.

V and J are TRBV5-4 and TRBJ2-6; D not resolved. Trimming left V 4 bases short and J 2 bases short, with 7 bases between. Germline values: CDR1 SGHNT, CDR2 YYREEE (reference sequence). The CDR3 runs to 14 residues. The CDR3 DNA sequence: TGTGCCAGCAGCCCAGGAACTGGGGCCAACGTCCTGACTTTC. Its translation is CASSPGTGANVLTF.

The chain links TRBV13 to TRBJ2-1, with D unresolved. The CDR3 runs to 14 residues. Germline V lookup: CDR1 PRHDT, CDR2 FYEKMQ (reference sequence). V was pared by 5 bases and J by 10 bases, with 18 bases between. For the CDR3, the DNA is TGTGCCAGCAGCCCCCCCCTCGGCGGCGGCGAGCAGTTCTTC. It translates to CASSPPLGGGEQFF.

V usage is TRBV18 and J usage is TRBJ1-2, with unresolved D. V was shortened by 3 bases and J by 7 bases, with 12 bases between the two germline ends. This CDR3 has 13 residues. The V gene's germline CDR1 is KGHSH and CDR2 LQKENI. CDR3 sequence reads: CASSPRSDCGYTF. The CDR3 region has the DNA TGTGCCAGCTCACCCCGATCGGACTGTGGCTACACCTTC.

The chain employs TRBV5-5 and TRBJ2-1, with TRBD1 matching over 9 bases. V lost 4 bases to trimming and J lost 4 bases; unmatched junction nucleotides: 6. The germline gives CDR1 SGHKS, CDR2 YYEKEE (reference sequence). The CDR3 is 15 amino acids. CDR3 in DNA: TGTGCCAGCAGCCCCGGACAGGGGTGGTACAATGAGCAGTTCTTC. Translating it yields CASSPGQGWYNEQFF.

The V call is TRBV7-8, the J call TRBJ1-1, with 7 bases that match TRBD1. The germline V gene encodes CDR1 SGHVS and CDR2 FQNEAQ. Trimming at V came to 1 base and at J to 2 bases, leaving 4 bases not matched to a gene. The CDR3 has 15 amino acids. The CDR3 reads CASSLDTGDNTEAFF. The CDR3 DNA follows: TGTGCCAGCAGCTTAGATACAGGGGACAACACTGAAGCTTTCTTT.

Here the CDR3 reads CAILDSYGYTF. DNA for the CDR3: TGTGCCATATTGGACAGCTATGGCTACACCTTC. This chain links TRBV6-5 with TRBJ1-2, with D possibly matching TRBD1 (6 bases). The CDR3 consists of 11 residues. The V gene lost 10 bases and the J gene lost 4 bases, with 10 bases spanning the gap. Per germline, CDR1 MNHEY and CDR2 SVGAGI.

V gene TRBV30 combines with J gene TRBJ2-7; D is unclear. This CDR3 is built from 13 residues. V gave up 2 bases and J gave up 2 bases, with 10 bases separating them. Germline loops: CDR1 GTSNPN, CDR2 SVGIG (reference sequence). This chain's CDR3 is CAWSPGVPYEQYF. In nucleotides, the CDR3 is TGTGCCTGGAGTCCGGGTGTCCCCTACGAGCAGTACTTC.

The rearrangement joins TRBV2 to TRBJ2-7; D is perhaps TRBD2 (5 bases). The germline V and J ends were trimmed by 10 bases and 6 bases, with 19 bases remaining between them. Germline values: CDR1 SNHLY, CDR2 FYNNEI. This CDR3 spans 13 amino acids. CDR3 residues: CATPGSGLGEQYF. The CDR3 DNA follows: TGTGCCACCCCGGGATCGGGTCTTGGCGAGCAGTACTTC.

The rearrangement joins TRBV27 to TRBJ2-2; TRBD1 is a possible D gene (5 bases). The CDR3 sequence is 15 residues long. Between the trimmed V and J ends, which lost 3 bases and 1 base, there was a span of 9 bases. Germline V gene data show CDR1 as MNHEY and CDR2 as SMNVEV (reference sequence). The CDR3 reads CASSFRTLNTGELFF. In DNA, the CDR3 is TGTGCCAGCAGTTTTCGGACACTGAACACCGGGGAGCTGTTTTTT.

The chain recombines TRBV6-5 with TRBJ2-2; a possible D gene is TRBD1 (6 bases). The V end lost 6 bases, the J end lost 4 bases, and 15 bases lay between the germline ends. Germline V gene lookup returns CDR1 MNHEY and CDR2 SVGAGI. The CDR3 is 15 residues long. CDR3 sequence: CASSLRLDSTGELFF. CDR3 nucleotide sequence: TGTGCCAGCAGCCTAAGATTGGACAGCACCGGGGAGCTGTTTTTT.

The V call is TRBV6-5, the J call TRBJ2-3, with 7 positions matching TRBD1. This CDR3 is built from 15 residues. CDR1 is MNHEY and CDR2 is SVGAGI in the germline V gene. Unmatched junction bases numbered 3, after V lost 2 bases and J lost 1 base. The CDR3: CASSYRGQRTDTQYF. In nucleotides, the CDR3 is TGTGCCAGCAGTTACCGGGGACAGCGCACAGATACGCAGTATTTT.

The chain combines TRBV7-9 with TRBJ1-3, with D possibly matching TRBD1 (5 bases). Trimming left V 5 bases short and J 0 bases short, with 11 bases between. The germline CDR1 and CDR2 sequences are SEHNR and FQNEAQ (reference sequence). This CDR3 contains 15 residues. CDR3 residues: CASSPGTDSGNTIYF. The CDR3 DNA follows: TGTGCCAGCAGCCCCGGGACTGACTCTGGAAACACCATATATTTT.

This clone was found many times. An end of the junction differs from the germline gene, which may be a read error. The chain uses TRBV7-2 and TRBJ1-4; 7 positions match TRBD1. The CDR3 contains 16 residues. Germline assignment: CDR1 SGHTA and CDR2 FQGNSA. The CDR3 DNA is TGTGCCACCAGCCCAACCCGACAGGGATTTTTTGAAAAACTGTTTTTT. Translating gives CATSPTRQGFFEKLFF. The entire variable domain, with the rest obtained from reference TRBV7-2 and TRBJ1-4, is as follows: GAGVSQSPSNKVTEKGKDVELRCDPISGHTALYWYRQSLGQGLEFLIYFQGNSAPDKSGLPSDRFSAERTGGSVSTLTIQRTQQEDSAVYLCATSPTRQGFFEKLFFGSGTQLSVL.

V is TRBV10-2 and J is TRBJ1-1; no definite D call. V lost 8 bases to trimming and J lost 3 bases, with 22 bases between them. Looked up from germline, CDR1 is WSHSY and CDR2 is SAAADI. The CDR3 extends over 16 amino acids. CDR3 bases: TGCGCCAGCTTGGTGTCCATAGACCCGAGGTACACTGAAGCTTTCTTT. Translating it yields CASLVSIDPRYTEAFF.